These 24 T cell receptor beta chains originate from one sample sequenced in a study of identifying expanded T cells in peripheral blood (dated by TCRdb to between 2017 and 2020). The library was produced with the immunoSEQ multiplex PCR assay. Imported from immuneACCESS, the table was reduced by TCRdb to in-frame sequences with V and J called. These copies leave out some clones; in studies compared against another copy, an unresolved V gene accounts for under half, and the cause of the remainder is not known. In all, the sample holds 85,000 to 100,000 clones, and about 87% of those were seen once. Of the sample, 3% to 4% falls within the top ten clones. Sequencing used blood. The receptor set was obtained from a person aged 18 to 75 in good health.

The chain links TRBV5-4 to TRBJ1-4; TRBD1 is a possible D gene (6 bases). Trimming stripped 4 bases from V and 4 bases from J, with 11 bases between. The germline gives CDR1 SGHNT, CDR2 YYREEE (reference sequence). CDR3 size: 14 residues. The CDR3 protein is CASSLQGRNEKLFF. In DNA, the CDR3 is TGTGCCAGCAGCCTACAGGGCCGTAATGAAAAACTGTTTTTT. The full variable domain, its missing parts supplied by reference TRBV5-4 and TRBJ1-4, is ETGVTQSPTHLIKTRGQQVTLRCSSQSGHNTVSWYQQALGQGPQFIFQYYREEENGRGNFPPRFSGLQFPNYSSELNVNALELDDSALYLCASSLQGRNEKLFFGSGTQLSVL.

The chain joins TRBV4-2 to TRBJ2-6, with D tentatively TRBD1 (6 bases). CDR3 length equals 17 residues. Germline V lookup: CDR1 LGHNA, CDR2 YNFKEQ. V was clipped by 0 bases and J by 0 bases, with 9 bases between them. The CDR3 is CASSQEGQNSGANVLTF. The CDR3 coding sequence is TGTGCCAGCAGCCAAGAGGGACAAAACTCTGGGGCCAACGTCCTGACTTTC.

The CDR3: CASLLGTGYPGELFF. In nucleotides, the CDR3 is TGCGCCAGCCTCCTCGGGACAGGGTATCCCGGGGAGCTGTTTTTT. The gene calls are TRBV5-1 and TRBJ2-2; 9 nucleotides line up with TRBD1. Per the germline V gene, CDR1 is SGHRS and CDR2 is YFSETQ. The trim removed 7 bases at V and 6 bases at J, leaving 10 bases unmatched. The length of the CDR3 is 15 residues.

The sample holds one count of this clone. The CDR3 region is CASSDSDRGNYGYTF. The CDR3 DNA reads as TGTGCCAGCAGTGACTCTGACAGGGGGAACTATGGCTACACCTTC. V usage is TRBV6-4 and J usage is TRBJ1-2; 9 bases are a match to TRBD1. There are 15 residues in the CDR3. Looked up from germline, CDR1 is MRHNA and CDR2 is SNTAGT. V shed 0 bases and J 2 bases; nucleotides not matched to a gene: 1.

This clone was recorded once. The chain recombines TRBV18 with TRBJ2-5; D gene uncertain. Germline V gene data show CDR1 as KGHSH and CDR2 as LQKENI. The germline V and J ends were trimmed by 2 bases and 2 bases, with 12 bases remaining between them. CDR3 length: 15 residues. Here the CDR3 DNA reads TGTGCCAGCTCACCAACGGCAGGAGAACAAGAGACCCAGTACTTC. It encodes CASSPTAGEQETQYF.

V usage is TRBV11-2 and J usage is TRBJ1-5; D call uncertain. Germline values: CDR1 SGHAT, CDR2 FQNNGV. Trimming took 5 bases from V and 1 from J, leaving 9 bases between them. This CDR3 region has 14 residues. In DNA, the CDR3 is TGTGCCAGCAGCGAGTTGGGCAGCAATCAGCCCCAGCATTTT. Translation: CASSELGSNQPQHF.

The V call is TRBV23-1, the J call TRBJ1-5; no clear D. TRBV23-1 is reported as an ORF; its role is uncertain. This CDR3 is 12 amino acids long. Trimming took off 4 bases at V and 5 bases at J, with 6 bases between the two ends. In DNA form, the CDR3 reads TGCGCCAGCAGTCTAGTCGATCAGCCCCAGCATTTT. It is translated as CASSLVDQPQHF.

This clone was counted a single time. The J gene is TRBJ1-5, the V gene TRBV7-8; TRBD1 matches at 7 bases. The ends lost 1 base at V and 6 bases at J; junction bases unmatched: 6. This CDR3 spans 15 amino acids. Germline loops: CDR1 SGHVS, CDR2 FQNEAQ. The CDR3 is CASSLDGTEGQPQHF. The CDR3 DNA reads TGTGCCAGCAGCTTAGATGGGACAGAGGGTCAGCCCCAGCATTTT.

The chain joins TRBV7-2 to TRBJ2-3; 10 bases are shared with TRBD2. The CDR3 loop spans 16 amino acids. J gave up 2 bases and V 5 bases, and 7 bases lay outside the gene matches. The germline V gene encodes CDR1 SGHTA and CDR2 FQGNSA. CDR3 loop: CASSPWTSGDTDTQYF. CDR3 DNA: TGTGCCAGCAGCCCCTGGACTAGCGGAGACACAGATACGCAGTATTTT.

The rearrangement links TRBV18 to TRBJ2-2; no clear D gene. Per germline, CDR1 KGHSH and CDR2 LQKENI. V was cut by 1 base and J by 6 bases, with 12 bases left in between. This CDR3 comprises 15 residues. The CDR3 nucleotides are TGTGCCAGCTCACCACGACGTCCACCATCCGGGGAGCTGTTTTTT. This translates into CASSPRRPPSGELFF.

The rearrangement links TRBV9 to TRBJ1-3; D is uncertain. Germline CDR1 SGDLS, CDR2 YYNGEE. This CDR3 spans 15 amino acids. Trimming removed 0 bases at V and 1 base at J, with 8 bases between. CDR3 in amino acids: CASSVDPGSGNTIYF. CDR3 bases: TGTGCCAGCAGCGTAGATCCGGGTTCTGGAAACACCATATATTTT.

The J gene is TRBJ2-7, the V gene TRBV6-6; TRBD1 matches at 7 bases. Germline V gives CDR1 MNHNY, CDR2 SVGAGI (reference sequence). Trimming removed 6 bases from V and 6 bases from J; junction bases left unmatched: 5. The CDR3 is 12 amino acids. The CDR3 region has the DNA TGTGCCAGCAGCTCGACAGGGATCGAGCAGTACTTC. Protein sequence: CASSSTGIEQYF.

The genes are TRBV5-1 and TRBJ2-7, with D possibly TRBD2 on 5 matching bases. The V gene lost 1 base and the J gene lost 1 base, with 12 bases spanning the gap. The germline V gene has CDR1 SGHRS and CDR2 YFSETQ. CDR3 size: 15 residues. The CDR3 region has the DNA TGCGCCAGCAGCTTGCATCCGGGAACGTCCTACGAGCAGTACTTC. Translation gives CASSLHPGTSYEQYF.

V and J are TRBV6-5 and TRBJ1-5; possibly TRBD1 for D (6 bases). The V end lost 5 bases, the J end lost 2 bases, and 13 bases lay between the germline ends. Germline lookup yields CDR1 MNHEY and CDR2 SVGAGI. CDR3 length: 15 amino acids. CDR3: CASSPNRVGNQPQHF. The CDR3 DNA follows: TGTGCCAGCAGTCCAAACAGGGTTGGCAATCAGCCCCAGCATTTT.

The chain combines TRBV28 with TRBJ1-5; D remains unclear. Trimming removed 9 bases from V and 1 base from J, with 10 bases in between. Germline lookup yields CDR1 MDHEN and CDR2 SYDVKM. The CDR3 sequence is 13 residues long. In nucleotides, the CDR3 is TGTGCCAGTGTTGTGGCGAGCAATCAGCCCCAGCATTTT. This encodes CASVVASNQPQHF.

The gene calls are TRBV5-4 and TRBJ1-4; possibly TRBD1 for D (6 bases). V lost 4 bases, J lost 8 bases, and 18 bases lay in between. CDR1 and CDR2 (germline): SGHNT, YYREEE (reference sequence). This CDR3 comprises 15 residues. CDR3: CASSRVGGINEKLFF. CDR3 nucleotides: TGTGCCAGCAGCCGGGTCGGGGGCATCAACGAAAAACTGTTTTTT. The full variable domain, its missing parts supplied by reference TRBV5-4 and TRBJ1-4, is ETGVTQSPTHLIKTRGQQVTLRCSSQSGHNTVSWYQQALGQGPQFIFQYYREEENGRGNFPPRFSGLQFPNYSSELNVNALELDDSALYLCASSRVGGINEKLFFGSGTQLSVL.

This chain uses TRBV9 with TRBJ1-2, with D possibly being TRBD1 (5 bases). The V end lost 3 bases, the J end lost 4 bases, and 13 bases lay between the germline ends. Per the germline V gene, CDR1 is SGDLS and CDR2 is YYNGEE. The CDR3 contains 14 residues. CDR3 region: CASSAGAFPYGYTF. The CDR3 DNA is TGTGCCAGCAGCGCCGGGGCCTTCCCCTATGGCTACACCTTC. The full variable domain, completed using reference TRBV9 and TRBJ1-2, is DSGVTQTPKHLITATGQRVTLRCSPRSGDLSVYWYQQSLDQGLQFLIQYYNGEERAKGNILERFSAQQFPDLHSELNLSSLELGDSALYFCASSAGAFPYGYTFGSGTRLTVV.

This chain uses TRBV5-1 with TRBJ2-5; 10 bases match TRBD1. Germline V gene lookup returns CDR1 SGHRS and CDR2 YFSETQ. This CDR3 contains 15 residues. Unmatched junction bases numbered 7, after V lost 5 bases and J lost 3 bases. The CDR3 loop reads CASSPGQGSEETQYF. CDR3 coding DNA: TGCGCCAGCAGTCCGGGACAGGGGTCAGAAGAGACCCAGTACTTC.

CDR3 residues: CASSLDSMNTEAFF. CDR3 nucleotide sequence: TGTGCCAGCAGCCTGGACAGCATGAACACTGAAGCTTTCTTT. V usage is TRBV11-3 and J usage is TRBJ1-1, with a tentative D call TRBD1 (6 bases). The CDR3 consists of 14 residues. CDR1 SGHNT and CDR2 YENEEA come from the germline V gene. Trimming took 5 bases from V and 0 from J, leaving 10 bases between them.

The chain combines TRBV18 with TRBJ2-5, with a possible D match to TRBD2 (5 bases). V was trimmed by 6 bases and J by 3 bases, leaving 11 bases between them. The CDR3 sequence is 13 residues long. In germline, CDR1 is KGHSH, CDR2 LQKENI. The CDR3 coding sequence is TGTGCCAGCTCTACGGAGGAGGAAGAGACCCAGTACTTC. It specifies CASSTEEEETQYF. Filled out from reference TRBV18 and TRBJ2-5, the complete variable domain reads NAGVMQNPRHLVRRRGQEARLRCSPMKGHSHVYWYRQLPEEGLKFMVYLQKENIIDESGMPKERFSAEFPKEGPSILRIQQVVRGDSAAYFCASSTEEEETQYFGPGTRLLVL.

The genes are TRBV6-1 and TRBJ1-2; TRBD1 agrees at 9 bases. From germline, CDR1 is MNHNS and CDR2 SASEGT. The CDR3 is 14 residues long. The ends lost 4 bases at V and 2 bases at J; junction bases unmatched: 2. The CDR3 sequence is CASSAGQGNYGYTF. The CDR3 nucleotides read TGTGCCAGCAGTGCGGGACAGGGAAACTATGGCTACACCTTC.

The chain couples TRBV28 to TRBJ1-1; 11 bases map to TRBD1. Losses at the gene ends were 6 bases for V and 3 bases for J; bases not matched to a gene: 12. The length of the CDR3 is 17 residues. Germline loops: CDR1 MDHEN, CDR2 SYDVKM. CDR3 region: CASSWTGQGVRDTEAFF. DNA for the CDR3: TGTGCCAGCAGCTGGACGGGACAGGGGGTCCGTGACACTGAAGCTTTCTTT.

This clone was observed a handful of times. The V gene is TRBV6-6, the J gene TRBJ2-7; no firm D call. This CDR3 comprises 13 residues. The germline gives CDR1 MNHNY, CDR2 SVGAGI (reference sequence). The germline V and J ends were trimmed by 2 bases and 4 bases, with 9 bases remaining between them. The CDR3 DNA is TGTGCCAGCAGTTACGGCTCTATGTACGAGCAGTACTTC. Encoded protein: CASSYGSMYEQYF.

There are a few counts of this clone. The CDR3 DNA is TGTGCCAGCAGAGTCCAGGGGTACTCCTACGAGCAGTACTTC. Amino acid sequence: CASRVQGYSYEQYF. V gene TRBV2 combines with J gene TRBJ2-7; a weak D match, TRBD1 (6 bases). Germline values: CDR1 SNHLY, CDR2 FYNNEI. The CDR3 spans 14 residues. V shed 6 bases and J shed 0 bases, with 12 bases lying between them. Full variable domain (outside the CDR3, taken from reference TRBV2 and TRBJ2-7): EPEVTQTPSHQVTQMGQEVILRCVPISNHLYFYWYRQILGQKVEFLVSFYNNEISEKSEIFDDQFSVERPDGSNFTLKIRSTKLEDSAMYFCASRVQGYSYEQYFGPGTRLTVT.